This T cell receptor beta chain was found in a study of OX40 agonist ivuxolimab in advanced cancers. Background for the entire study: Ivuxolimab was a fully human IgG2 agonistic monoclonal antibody targeting the costimulatory receptor OX40 (CD134). The dose-escalation cohort was roughly 87% male with a mean age of around 64 years, ranging from roughly 20 to 80. Of the roughly 52 dose-escalation patients, hepatocellular carcinoma was present in around 20, melanoma in approximately 15, renal cell carcinoma in 9 and head and neck cancer in 9. Peripheral TCRbeta sequencing was intended to test whether TCR sequence diversity was altered and clonal T-cell expansion was caused by ivuxolimab. The paper covers the monotherapy dose-escalation part of the phase I ivuxolimab trial, which included N ≈ 57 patients. Partial responses occurred in three dose-escalation patients: two with cutaneous melanoma and one with hepatocellular carcinoma. Patients were allowed to have had prior anti-PD-1, anti-PD-L1 or anti-CTLA-4 therapy, and around 41% of the dose-escalation patients had previously received checkpoint inhibitors. Intravenous ivuxolimab was administered to patients every 2 weeks at six dose levels: 0.01, 0.1, 0.3, 1.5, 3 and 10 mg/kg. Study-level results and caveats: Which antigens the clonally expanded peripheral T cells were specific for was not determined. On average, CD8+ T cells showed more expanded clones than CD4+ T cells after ivuxolimab. Low levels of normalized T-cell clonal expansion were also seen in some patients who did not respond. In the 0.1-3.0 mg/kg groups, partial responders were among the patients with the lowest normalized peripheral clonal expansion, particularly in CD8+ T cells. Clonal expansion of both CD4+ and CD8+ blood T cells was observed from baseline to week 6 at doses 0.1 to 3.0 mg/kg.

The CDR3, cysteine through phenylalanine, is 17 amino acids long. CDR3 DNA only is kept here, 51 bases in frame from base 1. In regard to this clone: Its antigen has not been determined. The record has no base qualities; no much larger clone is one base away.

To sequence the TCRbeta CDR3 region, genomic DNA was isolated from the sorted cells. TCRbeta CDR3 regions were sequenced using the immunoSEQ Assay. TCRdb's version of the immuneACCESS table is confined to in-frame rearrangements and falls short of the full clone set. An unresolved V gene accounts for under half of the shortfall where checked; the remainder is of unknown origin. Across this sample there are 67,000 or so clones, with 88% seen only once. The ten largest clones take up around 1% of the sample. Patients with autoimmune disease history or receiving systemic immunosuppression were excluded from the trial. In every dose cohort, peripheral blood was drawn for TCR sequencing at baseline, cycle 4 day 1, and cycle 7 day 1. Samples were obtained from an open-label, multicenter, first-in-human phase I dose-escalation trial of ivuxolimab. Adults with locally advanced or metastatic head and neck squamous cell, hepatocellular, melanoma or renal cell carcinoma were enrolled in the trial. Before TCR sequencing, CD4+ T cells and CD8+ T cells from peripheral blood were sorted into separate populations.

This receptor chain uses TRBV1 and TRBJ2-1; no DNA check was done on the table's D call, TRBD2. TRBV1 is listed as a pseudogene. The sample here was CD4+ or CD8+ T cells sorted from blood, taken in a trial of the OX40 agonist ivuxolimab. This TCR was recovered from an adult with an advanced solid tumor such as melanoma, head and neck, liver or kidney cancer. The CDR3 reads as follows: CTSSQGGTSGLVGEQFF. The DNA sequence follows: TGCACCAGCAGCCAAGGGGGGACTAGCGGGTTAGTCGGTGAGCAGTTCTTC.